The following is a T cell receptor (beta chain) sequence with its context. There is no known antigen for this receptor. Within one base of it there is no much larger clone, and no base qualities were kept. Explained via the paper, the treatment or condition label denotes: preoperative locoregional IRX-2 cytokine immunotherapy. The samples were obtained from a phase Ib study that tested preoperative, locoregional IRX-2 cytokine immunotherapy designed to prime immune responses. The donors were early-stage breast cancer patients who were given IRX-2 prior to surgery. The data belong to a study of preoperative IRX-2 immunotherapy in early breast cancer (dated by TCRdb to the late 2010s). The library relied on the immunoSEQ multiplex PCR assay. TCRdb holds this immuneACCESS table with in-frame rearrangements only. Some clones are missing; in checked studies, unresolved V genes explain under half, and the rest has no known cause. This sample comprises approximately 100,000 clones, 86% of them detected only once. The top ten clones comprise roughly 1.9% of the sample.

V is reduced by 3 bases and J by 3 bases, leaving a spacing of 6 bases between them. For CDR1 and CDR2, the germline V gene lists SGHVS and FQNEAQ. Counted from cysteine to phenylalanine, this CDR3 has 13 amino acids. Just CDR3 DNA is preserved here, 39 bases in frame from base 1. This clonotype originated in a human donor with breast cancer. The sequences come from tumor tissue, collected after IRX-2 immunotherapy. The sequence links TRBV7-8 to TRBJ2-1, with an unclear D gene assignment. The nucleotide sequence is TGTGCCAGCAGCTTTAGGAGCTACAATGAGCAGTTCTTC. It translates as CASSFRSYNEQFF.